This record concerns one TCR beta chain sequence. CDR3 length: 17 amino acids. Trimming took 2 bases from V and 5 from J; bases not matched to a gene: 9. Germline V CDR1 and CDR2: SEHNR, FQNEAQ (reference sequence). Researchers report isolating at least 6.5 million PBMCs per sample. This entry belongs to a study of blood T cells in healthy people across ages. Using a J-beta primer mix together with a sample-barcoded 5' primer, a second PCR was run for about 7 to 12 cycles. Each of the cDNA molecules was tagged by a template-switch adaptor with 12 random nucleotides. TCRdb analysed the 5' RACE reads with MiXCR anew, one entry per CDR3 protein. The sample lists 750,000 to 850,000 distinct CDR3 sequences, around 25% occurring once. These sequences were also reported in another study, on T cells of mothers and their children. That source notes: Using the M1S primer, the second PCR added sample barcodes along with 2-4 random nucleotides. Sequencing got over 9 million TCR beta CDR3 reads from each mother and around 3.1 million from each child.

The sample taken for sequencing was blood. This sequence originates from a boy aged 5 to 17 in good health. The V gene is TRBV7-9, the J gene TRBJ2-5, with 12 bases identical to TRBD1. In DNA, the CDR3 is TGTGCCAGCAGCTTAAGGGACAGGGGGCTTTTCGGGGAGACCCAGTACTTC. Its protein is CASSLRDRGLFGETQYF.